The next 11 T cell receptor beta chains were all read from a single sample in a study of T cells expressing NK-cell markers. For each CDR3 protein, TCRdb gives one entry from its re-call of the 5' RACE reads, without DNA. The sample features 350,000 to 450,000 distinct CDR3 sequences, with roughly 5.2% in its top ten. The material sequenced was blood T cells: a sorted CD56 or NKG2C T cell subset, CD4+ or CD8+ T cells, or bulk PBMC T cells (not recorded which). The receptors here all came from a man between 18 and 69 years old in good health.

V is TRBV23-1 and J is TRBJ2-2; lacking DNA, the TRBD1 call made by TCRdb goes unchecked. TRBV23-1 is labeled an ORF, and its function is uncertain. The CDR3 runs to 17 residues. CDR3: CASSLAMGQGNTGELFF.

The chain carries TRBV19 and TRBJ2-1; TCRdb reports TRBD1, a call that lacks DNA to check it against. This CDR3 has 14 residues. Germline V CDR1 and CDR2: LNHDA, SQIVND (reference sequence). CDR3 protein: CASSPTGHYNEQFF.

This rearrangement joins TRBV7-3 to TRBJ2-1; TCRdb calls TRBD2, which cannot be checked without DNA. The germline V gene encodes CDR1 SGHTA and CDR2 FQGTGA. The CDR3 has 15 residues. This chain's CDR3 is CASSATSGGAPEQFF.

The chain is built from TRBV20-1 and TRBJ1-2; TCRdb picks TRBD1, but there is no DNA to check that call. This CDR3 contains 14 residues. The V gene's germline CDR1 is DFQATT and CDR2 SNEGSKA (reference sequence). CDR3 residues: CSAFQGQKHYGYTF.

The CDR3 loop is CASTLRRPQGHLGNEQFF. V usage is TRBV6-1 and J usage is TRBJ2-1; as DNA is missing, the TRBD1 call by TCRdb cannot be tested. Germline CDR1 MNHNS, CDR2 SASEGT. This CDR3 is 18 amino acids long.

This chain joins TRBV7-2 and TRBJ2-4. The CDR3 contains 16 residues. Germline CDR1 SGHTA, CDR2 FQGNSA. CDR3 in amino acids: CASSLASSAAKNIQYF.

The chain recombines TRBV18 with TRBJ2-7; as DNA is missing, the TRBD1 call by TCRdb cannot be tested. Germline lookup yields CDR1 KGHSH and CDR2 LQKENI. The CDR3 consists of 14 residues. This CDR3 is CASSPSQGYGEQYF.

The rearrangement uses TRBV27 and TRBJ2-5. CDR1 MNHEY and CDR2 SMNVEV come from the germline V gene (reference sequence). This CDR3 spans 14 amino acids. CDR3 residues: CASSLSWVQETQYF.

The chain has TRBV3-1 and TRBJ1-3. The CDR3 length is 15 residues. CDR1 is LGHDT and CDR2 is YNNKEL in the germline V gene (reference sequence). The CDR3 loop reads CASSQDRGRGNTIYF.

The chain links TRBV5-1 to TRBJ2-1; TCRdb reports TRBD1, a call that lacks DNA to check it against. Germline V gene sequence: CDR1 SGHRS, CDR2 YFSETQ. CDR3 length: 16 residues. The CDR3 reads CASRSMTGVGYNEQFF.

This chain's CDR3 is CASSPWIGVAEAFF. This chain connects TRBV7-9 to TRBJ1-1; TCRdb outputs TRBD1, but without DNA this stays unchecked. The CDR3 is 14 residues long. CDR1 is SEHNR and CDR2 is FQNEAQ in the germline V gene (reference sequence).